This T cell receptor (beta chain) was identified in a study of breast tumors, draining lymph nodes, adjacent tissues. Study-level results: Data fit most tumor T cells coming from lymph node, expanding in tumor. Compared with lymph nodes, tumors were less diverse; compared with nontumor tissue, more. Data only fit, rather than demonstrated, lymph node origin of most tumor T cells.

Breast cancer patients provided tissue from their axillary draining lymph nodes. TCRdb reprocessed the multiplex PCR reads with MiXCR, giving one entry per CDR3 protein. The profile covers about 140,000 distinct CDR3 sequences, with approximately 32% appearing a single time and approximately 2.3% taken by the ten largest. Per germline, CDR1 LGHDT and CDR2 YNNKEL (reference sequence). This CDR3 is built from 15 residues. This clonotype was seen once. Its matching antigen is unknown. A read error may be the cause here, since a much bigger clone is one base away. The chain is built from TRBV3-1 and TRBJ2-3, with 7 bases matching TRBD2. This receptor was taken from a female donor with breast cancer. Some clones in this sample may be carry-over from other donors' samples. Sequencing was performed on axillary lymph node tissue. The DNA of the CDR3 is TGTCCCAGCAGCCAATTCCGGGGGGGCACAGATACGCAGTATTTT. Residues: CPSSQFRGGTDTQYF.